These 16 T cell receptor beta chains came from one sample sequenced in a study of T cell changes during pregnancy in multiple sclerosis (dated by TCRdb to the late 2010s). Receptors were amplified or captured by the immunoSEQ multiplex PCR assay. The clones in this table, taken by TCRdb from immuneACCESS, are in-frame only. Not every clone is retained; where verified, under half of the shortfall comes from an unresolved V gene, and the cause of the rest is unknown. This sample has some 37,000 clones in its table, and over 90% of those were observed once. Of the sample, 0.35% to 0.45% falls within the top ten clones. Sequenced here: CD4+ T cells from peripheral blood mononuclear cells, sampled after pregnancy. Source of these receptors: a female donor in good health, enrolled as a control in a pregnancy study.

This chain links TRBV5-1 with TRBJ2-5, with 9 nucleotides matching TRBD2. The CDR3 sequence is 16 residues long. The germline V gene encodes CDR1 SGHRS and CDR2 YFSETQ. The trim removed 3 bases at V and 5 bases at J, leaving 11 bases unmatched. As DNA, the CDR3 is TGCGCCAGCAGCTGGAGCGGGAGGATCCTCCAGGAGACCCAGTACTTC. Translation gives CASSWSGRILQETQYF.

V usage is TRBV7-6 and J usage is TRBJ1-2, with 8 bases matching TRBD1. Trimming at V came to 4 bases and at J to 2 bases, leaving 9 bases not matched to a gene. In germline, CDR1 is SGHVS, CDR2 FNYEAQ. The CDR3 extends over 16 amino acids. CDR3: CASSSASGGFNYGYTF. The CDR3 region has the DNA TGTGCCAGCAGCTCTGCGTCAGGGGGCTTCAACTATGGCTACACCTTC.

This chain joins TRBV7-2 and TRBJ1-2, with TRBD1 as a possible D gene (5 bases). Germline CDR1 is SGHTA and CDR2 is FQGNSA. V dropped 1 base and J dropped 8 bases, with 17 bases sitting between them. This CDR3 comprises 15 residues. The CDR3 coding sequence is TGTGCCAGCAGCTTAGATCCCCAGGGTACGCGCGGCTACACCTTC. Translation: CASSLDPQGTRGYTF.

V gene TRBV30 combines with J gene TRBJ2-5; 9 nucleotides align to TRBD2. CDR1 is GTSNPN and CDR2 is SVGIG in the germline V gene (reference sequence). J lost 4 bases, V lost 1 base, and 4 bases had no gene match. This CDR3 contains 14 residues. Written as DNA, the CDR3 is TGTGCCTGGAGTGGGGGTAGCGGGGGAGAGACCCAGTACTTC. Translated, it gives CAWSGGSGGETQYF.

This chain uses TRBV10-3 with TRBJ2-2; TRBD2 matches 7 bases. Germline trimming cut 3 bases from V and 1 base from J; bases unmatched to any gene: 2. From germline, CDR1 is ENHRY and CDR2 SYGVKD. The CDR3 extends over 15 amino acids. CDR3 in amino acids: CAISEGGGNTGELFF. The CDR3 region has the DNA TGTGCCATCAGTGAAGGCGGGGGGAACACCGGGGAGCTGTTTTTT.

The gene calls are TRBV27 and TRBJ1-1; D unclear. The CDR3 is made up of 11 amino acids. The germline V gene has CDR1 MNHEY and CDR2 SMNVEV (reference sequence). Trimming removed 6 bases from V and 6 bases from J, with 8 bases in between. The CDR3 spells CASRGPAEAFF. CDR3 coding DNA: TGTGCCAGCAGGGGCCCAGCTGAAGCTTTCTTT.

J is TRBJ2-1 and V is TRBV5-5; 10 bases map to TRBD2. With 7 bases clipped from V and 9 bases from J, the junction kept 13 bases outside the gene matches. This CDR3 is built from 15 residues. The germline gives CDR1 SGHKS, CDR2 YYEKEE (reference sequence). For the CDR3, the DNA is TGTGCCAGCCAATCAGGGCTAGCGGGAGTGGGTGAGCAGTTCTTC. This gives the protein CASQSGLAGVGEQFF.

The chain carries TRBV19 and TRBJ2-7; a weak D match, TRBD1 (6 bases). V lost 6 bases and J lost 2, with 17 bases in between. CDR1 and CDR2 from the germline V gene are LNHDA and SQIVND (reference sequence). The CDR3 runs to 15 residues. CDR3 in DNA: TGTGCCAGTAGCGCCCGTACAGGGTCGACCTACGAGCAGTACTTC. Encoded protein: CASSARTGSTYEQYF.

The chain recombines TRBV4-1 with TRBJ2-2; TRBD1 is a possible D gene (6 bases). Deletions cut 4 bases from V and 5 bases from J, with 11 bases between. CDR3 length equals 14 residues. Germline V gives CDR1 MGHRA, CDR2 YSYEKL. Written as DNA, the CDR3 is TGCGCCAGCAGCCTACAGGGATCTACCGGGGAGCTGTTTTTT. Protein sequence: CASSLQGSTGELFF.

This chain links TRBV29-1 with TRBJ1-4; 9 nucleotides agree with TRBD1. Germline CDR1 and CDR2: SQVTM and ANQGSEA. This CDR3 is built from 14 residues. J gave up 8 bases and V 6 bases, and 10 bases lay outside the gene matches. CDR3 nucleotides: TGCAGCGTGGGCGGGACAGGGCTAAACGAAAAACTGTTTTTT. Residues: CSVGGTGLNEKLFF.

The V and J genes are TRBV4-1 and TRBJ1-2; maybe TRBD1 (5 bases). The CDR3 is 15 amino acids. With 3 bases removed from V and 8 bases from J, the gap between germline ends came to 19 bases. CDR1 is MGHRA and CDR2 is YSYEKL in the germline V gene. The CDR3 DNA sequence: TGCGCCAGCAGCCACCCCGGGGGGGAACCGAAGGGCTACACCTTC. It yields the protein CASSHPGGEPKGYTF.

The V gene is TRBV7-2, the J gene TRBJ2-7; 10 positions match TRBD2. This CDR3 spans 15 amino acids. The J segment lost 2 bases and the V segment lost 4 bases, leaving 5 bases of the junction unmatched. Germline lookup yields CDR1 SGHTA and CDR2 FQGNSA. The CDR3 is CASSSTSGGAYEQYF. DNA of the CDR3: TGTGCCAGCAGCTCCACAAGCGGGGGGGCCTACGAGCAGTACTTC.

The V gene is TRBV5-1, the J gene TRBJ1-1, with 9 bases matching TRBD1. The trim removed 4 bases at V and 1 base at J, leaving 5 bases unmatched. The CDR3 consists of 15 residues. Germline V gives CDR1 SGHRS, CDR2 YFSETQ. The CDR3 bases are TGCGCCAGCAGCCCGACAGGGGGACGGAACACTGAAGCTTTCTTT. Translated, it gives CASSPTGGRNTEAFF.

This sequence joins TRBV9 and TRBJ1-2; D perhaps matches TRBD1 (6 bases). V shed 3 bases and J shed 4 bases, with 13 bases lying between them. The CDR3 runs 14 residues. CDR1 SGDLS and CDR2 YYNGEE come from the germline V gene. CDR3 sequence reads: CASSATGGVYGYTF. The DNA of the CDR3 is TGTGCCAGCAGCGCGACAGGTGGTGTCTATGGCTACACCTTC.

V gene TRBV10-3 combines with J gene TRBJ2-1; 7 nucleotides match TRBD2. Germline trimming cut 4 bases from V and 0 bases from J; bases unmatched to any gene: 3. CDR1 is ENHRY, CDR2 SYGVKD, per germline. The CDR3 spans 15 residues. CDR3 in DNA: TGTGCCATCAGTGGCGGGGGAGGCTCCTACAATGAGCAGTTCTTC. Translated: CAISGGGGSYNEQFF.

The rearrangement links TRBV4-1 to TRBJ1-4, with TRBD1 matching over 8 bases. The CDR3 loop spans 17 amino acids. Germline lookup yields CDR1 MGHRA and CDR2 YSYEKL. The J segment lost 5 bases and the V segment lost 0 bases, leaving 8 bases of the junction unmatched. The CDR3 protein is CASSQDPQGARNEKLFF. The DNA of the CDR3 is TGCGCCAGCAGCCAAGATCCCCAGGGGGCGCGGAATGAAAAACTGTTTTTT.